Below are 13 T cell receptor beta chains sequenced from a single sample in a study of T-cell reconstitution after alpha-beta-depleted transplantation in children. Study findings and constraints: T-cell counts and diversity at one year post-transplant came mainly from newly produced T cells.

These receptors' antigens are unknown. The TCRbeta library incorporated unique molecular identifiers. TCRdb re-derived calls from the PCR reads in MiXCR, one entry per CDR3 protein. The table lists some 300,000 distinct CDR3 sequences, roughly 8.2% of them singletons, with approximately 8.2% in the top ten. The sample consisted of peripheral blood, taken 360 days after TCRalphabeta/CD19-depleted stem cell transplant. The receptor source for this set is a female patient aged 2 to 10 who had a stem cell transplant for Fanconi anemia, so the T cells may come from the graft donor.

This clonotype occurred a few times. The chain links TRBV11-1 to TRBJ1-4; D unclear. Trimming stripped 1 base from V and 0 bases from J, with 15 bases between. The CDR3 is 18 amino acids. Germline V gene sequence: CDR1 SGHAT, CDR2 FQDESV (reference sequence). CDR3 sequence: CASSLGQAPDATNEKLFF. The CDR3 DNA is TGTGCCAGCAGCTTAGGGCAGGCCCCCGATGCAACTAATGAAAAACTGTTTTTT.

This clonotype appeared many times. This chain connects TRBV28 to TRBJ2-3; 10 bases fit TRBD1. CDR1 and CDR2 from the germline V gene are MDHEN and SYDVKM. Trimming at V came to 5 bases and at J to 0 bases, leaving 5 bases not matched to a gene. This CDR3 has 16 residues. The CDR3 spells CASSAGQGPSTDTQYF. For the CDR3, the DNA is TGTGCCAGCAGTGCGGGACAGGGGCCTAGCACAGATACGCAGTATTTT.

V and J are TRBV3-1 and TRBJ2-2, with TRBD1 as a possible D gene (6 bases). This CDR3 is built from 16 residues. V lost 2 bases and J lost 6, with 16 bases in between. Germline V CDR1 and CDR2: LGHDT, YNNKEL (reference sequence). In nucleotides, the CDR3 is TGTGCCAGCAGCCAACACGGGCCAGGGGCCCCCGGGGAGCTGTTTTTT. Protein product: CASSQHGPGAPGELFF.

This clonotype was seen a few times. This chain joins TRBV29-1 and TRBJ2-4, with D perhaps TRBD2 (6 bases). Germline values: CDR1 SQVTM, CDR2 ANQGSEA. V gave up 6 bases and J gave up 7 bases, with 25 bases separating them. The CDR3 is made up of 16 amino acids. CDR3 coding DNA: TGCAGCGTCCGGGGCGGGGCGGGGATGGGAAAGAACATTCAGTACTTC. Amino acid sequence: CSVRGGAGMGKNIQYF.

This clonotype came up a few times. The chain carries TRBV5-5 and TRBJ1-1, with D perhaps TRBD1 (5 bases). Germline lookup yields CDR1 SGHKS and CDR2 YYEKEE (reference sequence). CDR3 length equals 14 residues. Trimming removed 3 bases at V and 7 bases at J, with 16 bases between. Here the CDR3 reads CASSWGLLGIEAFF. As DNA, the CDR3 is TGTGCCAGCAGCTGGGGCCTTCTGGGGATTGAAGCTTTCTTT. The variable domain in full, with the rest retrieved from reference TRBV5-5 and TRBJ1-1, is DAGVTQSPTHLIKTRGQQVTLRCSPISGHKSVSWYQQVLGQGPQFIFQYYEKEERGRGNFPDRFSARQFPNYSSELNVNALLLGDSALYLCASSWGLLGIEAFFGQGTRLTVV.

This chain joins TRBV2 and TRBJ2-7; 14 nucleotides line up with TRBD2. The CDR3 totals 17 residues. Germline lookup yields CDR1 SNHLY and CDR2 FYNNEI. Unmatched junction bases numbered 6, after V lost 4 bases and J lost 1 base. The CDR3 reads CASSAGTSGSGSYEQYF. CDR3 nucleotide sequence: TGTGCCAGCAGTGCGGGGACTAGCGGGAGTGGGTCCTACGAGCAGTACTTC.

This clonotype was found many times. CDR3 protein: CASSRTDSYEQYF. The CDR3 bases are TGTGCCAGCAGTAGGACAGACTCCTACGAGCAGTACTTC. The V and J genes are TRBV6-1 and TRBJ2-7; the D gene is possibly TRBD1 (6 bases). Trimming left V 5 bases short and J 0 bases short, with 8 bases between. The germline V gene has CDR1 MNHNS and CDR2 SASEGT. The CDR3 runs to 13 residues.

This clonotype was seen at least ten times. The chain employs TRBV20-1 and TRBJ2-5; no clear D. This CDR3 has 12 residues. V was clipped by 1 base and J by 1 base, with 4 bases between them. CDR1 and CDR2 (germline): DFQATT, SNEGSKA (reference sequence). The CDR3 bases are TGCAGTGCTAGAGTCCCCCAAGAGACCCAGTACTTC. Translating it yields CSARVPQETQYF.

This clonotype was seen a few times. The chain recombines TRBV4-1 with TRBJ2-7; D gene unclear. Trimming stripped 1 base from V and 1 base from J, with 17 bases between. The CDR3 is 17 amino acids. Germline lookup yields CDR1 MGHRA and CDR2 YSYEKL. The CDR3 coding sequence is TGCGCCAGCAGCCAAGCGGTTACGCCGGACGGTTCCTACGAGCAGTACTTC. The encoded protein is CASSQAVTPDGSYEQYF.

The CDR3 here is CASSLVTVNEKLFF. CDR3 bases: TGTGCCAGCAGCTTAGTTACGGTTAATGAAAAACTGTTTTTT. The genes are TRBV11-2 and TRBJ1-4; D unclear. CDR1 and CDR2 (germline): SGHAT, FQNNGV. The V end lost 1 base, the J end lost 4 bases, and 7 bases lay between the germline ends. CDR3 size: 14 residues.

This clonotype was observed a few times. This chain links TRBV19 with TRBJ2-5; no clear D. The germline V and J ends were trimmed by 3 bases and 3 bases, with 11 bases remaining between them. CDR1 and CDR2 from the germline V gene are LNHDA and SQIVND (reference sequence). The length of the CDR3 is 14 residues. Here the CDR3 DNA reads TGTGCCAGTAGTATCGGGCGTTTTAAAGAGACCCAGTACTTC. Protein: CASSIGRFKETQYF.

The V gene is TRBV11-2, the J gene TRBJ2-5; the D gene is possibly TRBD2 (6 bases). The germline CDR1 and CDR2 sequences are SGHAT and FQNNGV. CDR3 length: 15 amino acids. V dropped 5 bases and J dropped 5 bases, with 18 bases sitting between them. The CDR3 DNA follows: TGTGCCAGCAGCCCTCGGGAGCCCTATGGGGAGACCCAGTACTTC. It yields the protein CASSPREPYGETQYF.

The CDR3 bases are TGTGCCAGCAGCTTAGCGGGGGGTAGGGACGAGCAGTACGTC. Translation gives CASSLAGGRDEQYV. The rearrangement joins TRBV7-9 to TRBJ2-7, with a tentative D call TRBD2 (6 bases). Germline lookup yields CDR1 SEHNR and CDR2 FQNEAQ (reference sequence). The CDR3 is made up of 14 amino acids. The V end was cut by 0 bases, the J end by 5 bases, with 11 bases between.